Given below is one T cell receptor (beta chain) in context. The CDR3 covers 14 residues. V shed 5 bases and J shed 6 bases, with 11 bases lying between them. From the 5' RACE reads, TCRdb called clonotypes with MiXCR, one entry per CDR3 protein. Of approximately 190,000 distinct CDR3 sequences in the sample, about 16% were seen once. These data come from a study of T-cell memory formation after mild COVID-19. The source material was PBMCs or a T cell subset sorted from them (not recorded which). The sequence was obtained from an adult woman who had mild COVID-19 (a few samples of this study predate the infection). Cell type and time point are not known. The chain has TRBV12-3 or TRBV12-4 and TRBJ1-6, with D maybe TRBD1 (5 bases). The CDR3 DNA reads as TGTGCCAGCAGTAGCGGGAGGGGTAATTCACCCCTCCACTTT. Encoded protein: CASSSGRGNSPLHF.